The present T cell receptor (beta chain) was sequenced within a study of T cells in tumors after PD-1 blockade. About the research overall: Peripheral blood samples averaged 36,536 unique clonotypes and about 120,000 templates. Study conclusions and caveats: About 40% of tumor TCR clonotypes were also found in blood.

Germline assignment: CDR1 WSHSY and CDR2 SAAADI. The V end was cut by 1 base, the J end by 1 base, with 11 bases between. CDR3 length: 15 residues. With regard to this clone: Its target is not known.

Template: tumor biopsy or peripheral blood genomic DNA, about 616-6,500 ng per sample. Profiling relied on immunoSEQ multiplex PCR, and the TCRdb table lists in-frame clones only, not all of them. The sample shows 54,000 or so clones, around three quarters of them seen only once. The chain uses TRBV10-2 and TRBJ2-7; the D gene is possibly TRBD2 (6 bases). This sequence originates from a human donor with basal cell carcinoma. Sequencing used PBMCs, obtained before anti-PD-1 treatment. The CDR3, as DNA: TGCGCCAGCAGTGAGTATCCGGGGACTTCCTACGAGCAGTACTTC. This sequence encodes CASSEYPGTSYEQYF.